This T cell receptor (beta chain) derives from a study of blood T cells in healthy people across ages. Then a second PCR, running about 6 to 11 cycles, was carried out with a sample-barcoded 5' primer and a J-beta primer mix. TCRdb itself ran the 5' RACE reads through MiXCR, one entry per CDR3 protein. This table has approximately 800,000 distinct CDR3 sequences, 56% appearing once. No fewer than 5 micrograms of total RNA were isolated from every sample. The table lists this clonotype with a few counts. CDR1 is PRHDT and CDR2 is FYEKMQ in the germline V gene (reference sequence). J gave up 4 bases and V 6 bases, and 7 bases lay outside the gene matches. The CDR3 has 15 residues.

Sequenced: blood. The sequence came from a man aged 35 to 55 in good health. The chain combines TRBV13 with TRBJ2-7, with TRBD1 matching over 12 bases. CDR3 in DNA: TGTGCCAGCAGAGGGACAGGGGGCCCCACTTACGAGCAGTACTTC. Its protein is CASRGTGGPTYEQYF.